This T cell receptor beta chain is from a study of T-cell reconstitution after alpha-beta-depleted transplantation in children (dated by TCRdb to the mid-2010s). Regarding the research as a whole: Using TCR repertoire profiling, the study followed T-cell immune reconstitution in a quantitative way in children after TCRalphabeta/CD19-depleted allogeneic hematopoietic cell transplantation. Overall results and qualifications from the work: Over subsequent months, a decline in hyperexpanded clone frequencies was noted, and after one year, T-cell counts and TCRbeta diversity were mostly ascribed to newly produced T cells. The apparently early alphabetaT-cell count recovery about two months after transplant was reportedly dependent on only several hundred rapidly expanded clones derived from non-depleted graft cells. In some patients, high TCRbeta diversity at day 60 was attributed to recipient T cells and intrathymic progenitors that had survived conditioning.

This clonotype was seen a few times. Its binding antigen is unknown. The input lacks base qualities; no much larger clone sits a single base away. The treatment or condition label corresponds to: allogeneic hematopoietic cell transplantation with graft depleted of TCRalphabeta T cells and CD19 B cells. TCRalphabeta/CD19-depleted allogeneic hematopoietic cell grafts were given to the transplant recipients, all of whom were children. Libraries were built with PCR. Sequencing was carried out with an Illumina HiSeq 2500. Molecular barcoding was employed in the preparation of TCR libraries, with unique molecular identifiers being used to normalize TCRbeta repertoire quantification. TCRdb reprocessed the public reads (quality trimming at Q25 with fastp, clone calling with MiXCR) and kept in-frame beta chains. Merged by CDR3 protein, the rows form single entries marked with the most common genes and DNA. This sample comprises about 640,000 distinct CDR3 sequences, under 15% of them detected only once. Of the sample, 2.2% falls within the top ten clones.

From the cysteine through the phenylalanine, the CDR3 covers 15 amino acids. Only CDR3 DNA remains: 45 bases, in frame from the first base. The junction carries 13 bases between V and J, which are trimmed by 0 bases and 4 bases respectively. From a lookup of the germline V gene (reference sequence), CDR1 and CDR2 are LNHNV and YYDKDF. The sequence came from a male patient younger than 18 who had a stem cell transplant for acute myeloid leukemia, so the T cells may come from the graft donor. The chain uses TRBV15 and TRBJ2-7; the D gene is perhaps TRBD1, from 5 matching bases. Specimen: PBMCs, mostly from graft donor cells, collected 360 days after TCRalphabeta/CD19-depleted stem cell transplant. This receptor carries the CDR3 CATSREGADGYEQYF. The nucleotide sequence reads as follows: TGTGCCACCAGCAGAGAAGGGGCGGACGGATACGAGCAGTACTTC. When the CDR3 is completed using the reference TRBV15 and TRBJ2-7 genes on either side, the full variable domain is DAMVIQNPRYQVTQFGKPVTLSCSQTLNHNVMYWYQQKSSQAPKLLFHYYDKDFNNEADTPDNFQSRRPNTSFCFLDIRSPGLGDTAMYLCATSREGADGYEQYFGPGTRLTVT.